Listed here are 8 T cell receptor beta chains from one sample, sequenced in a study of blood T cell repertoires in COVID-19. The method was immunoSEQ multiplex PCR; TCRdb's version includes in-frame clones alone and lacks a portion of them. The sample contains fewer than 200,000 clones, over 75% of which appear only once. Material: peripheral blood. The receptors here all came from a woman in her 70s with acute or convalescent COVID-19.

The chain is built from TRBV27 and TRBJ2-2, with TRBD1 matching 7 bases. The CDR3 runs 15 residues. Germline-derived CDR1 and CDR2 are MNHEY and SMNVEV (reference sequence). V dropped 0 bases and J dropped 4; count of bases not matched to a gene: 2. CDR3 sequence reads: CASSLSGTATGELFF. The CDR3 DNA sequence: TGTGCCAGCAGTTTATCCGGGACAGCCACCGGGGAGCTGTTTTTT.

V is TRBV6-5 and J is TRBJ1-5, with 9 bases that match TRBD1. This CDR3 region has 15 residues. CDR1 MNHEY and CDR2 SVGAGI come from the germline V gene. V shed 5 bases, J shed 5 bases, and the junction held 7 bases outside the gene matches. The CDR3 reads CASSTGQGLDQPQHF. The CDR3 region has the DNA TGTGCCAGCAGTACGGGACAGGGTCTCGATCAGCCCCAGCATTTT.

This clone was observed once. CDR3 DNA: TGTGCCAGCAGCCCGCGGGGGTGGGCCAAAAACATTCAGTACTTC. Its protein product is CASSPRGWAKNIQYF. The chain couples TRBV3-1 (or the pseudogene TRBV3-2) to TRBJ2-4; TRBD2 agrees at 7 bases. Trimming removed 4 bases from V and 1 base from J; junction bases left unmatched: 4. The CDR3 covers 15 residues. The V gene's germline CDR1 is LGHDT and CDR2 YNNKEL (reference sequence).

The chain is built from TRBV5-8 and TRBJ2-2; TRBD2 aligns across 8 bases. This CDR3 contains 18 residues. Germline V gives CDR1 SGHTS, CDR2 YDEGEE. The ends lost 4 bases at V and 6 bases at J; junction bases unmatched: 17. The CDR3 DNA is TGTGCCAGCAGCGAATGGCGGGGGGCGAGACGCTCCGCCGGGGAGCTGTTTTTT. It is translated as CASSEWRGARRSAGELFF.

This clone has just a few counts. This sequence joins TRBV2 and TRBJ1-6, with TRBD1 matching 7 bases. J was trimmed by 3 bases and V by 2 bases; bases with no gene match: 1. Germline V gene lookup returns CDR1 SNHLY and CDR2 FYNNEI. The CDR3 loop spans 15 amino acids. CDR3 nucleotides: TGTGCCAGCAGTGAACAGGGGGTCTATAATTCACCCCTCCACTTT. This gives the protein CASSEQGVYNSPLHF.

The V call is TRBV6-5, the J call TRBJ2-2, with D possibly matching TRBD2 (6 bases). V lost 4 bases and J 0 bases, leaving 12 bases between the germline ends. The CDR3 spans 16 residues. The germline CDR1 and CDR2 sequences are MNHEY and SVGAGI. CDR3 loop: CASSSLGSANTGELFF. CDR3 nucleotides: TGTGCCAGCAGTTCCCTCGGGAGTGCGAACACCGGGGAGCTGTTTTTT.

The sample holds one count of this clone. V gene TRBV7-9 combines with J gene TRBJ2-3; tentatively, D is TRBD2 (6 bases). Trimming stripped 4 bases from V and 2 bases from J, with 13 bases between. This CDR3 comprises 15 residues. CDR1 SEHNR and CDR2 FQNEAQ come from the germline V gene (reference sequence). Written as DNA, the CDR3 is TGTGCCAGCAGCTCCTGGACTACCGACACAGATACGCAGTATTTT. Its translation: CASSSWTTDTDTQYF. Full variable domain (outside the CDR3, taken from reference TRBV7-9 and TRBJ2-3): DTGVSQNPRHKITKRGQNVTFRCDPISEHNRLYWYRQTLGQGPEFLTYFQNEAQLEKSRLLSDRFSAERPKGSFSTLEIQRTEQGDSAMYLCASSSWTTDTDTQYFGPGTRLTVL.

The chain employs TRBV20-1 and TRBJ1-1; D unclear. Germline CDR1 and CDR2: DFQATT and SNEGSKA (reference sequence). The CDR3 runs 11 residues. With 6 bases removed from V and 6 bases from J, the gap between germline ends came to 11 bases. As DNA, the CDR3 is TGCAGTGCCGCTGGCGGTTCTGAAGCTTTCTTT. This encodes CSAAGGSEAFF.